The sequence of this T cell receptor (beta chain) was determined in a study of cytotoxic CD8 clonotypes in ibrutinib-treated CLL. Data came from immunoSEQ multiplex PCR; TCRdb stores just in-frame clones and leaves some out. This sample yields roughly 58,000 clones, of which around 52% are seen a single time; approximately 24% belongs to the top ten. Germline CDR1 is SGHVS and CDR2 is FNYEAQ. This CDR3 spans 13 amino acids. Trimming took 2 bases from V and 1 from J, leaving 5 bases between them. Specimen: PBMCs, collected at disease progression, from a patient treated with ibrutinib. V and J are TRBV7-6 and TRBJ1-1; D gene uncertain. The source is a human donor with chronic lymphocytic leukemia. CDR3 DNA: TGTGCCAGCAGCTTAACAAGGAACACTGAAGCTTTCTTT. Translation: CASSLTRNTEAFF.